These 13 T cell receptor beta chains came from one sample sequenced in a study of CD8 T cells in ankylosing spondylitis. Notes on the study in general: Blood of patients with ankylosing spondylitis appeared to be characterized by a TCR beta motif of eight highly homologous variants.

These receptors lack a known antigen. TCRdb fed the 5' RACE reads into MiXCR, producing one record per CDR3 protein. Of about 440,000 distinct CDR3 sequences in the sample, approximately 17% were seen once. Sequencing was carried out using blood, either unsorted or a sorted T cell fraction (not recorded which). Every receptor here comes from a male donor with ankylosing spondylitis.

This rearrangement joins TRBV7-2 to TRBJ2-7; perhaps TRBD1 as D (6 bases). CDR3 length equals 13 residues. CDR1 and CDR2 (germline): SGHTA, FQGNSA. Trimming cost V 5 bases and J 7 bases, with 15 bases left between them. The CDR3 nucleotides read TGTGCCAGCAGCATCGGGACATCTTTTGAGCAGTACTTC. Translated: CASSIGTSFEQYF. Looking up the rest from reference TRBV7-2 and TRBJ2-7 gives the full variable domain: GAGVSQSPSNKVTEKGKDVELRCDPISGHTALYWYRQSLGQGLEFLIYFQGNSAPDKSGLPSDRFSAERTGGSVSTLTIQRTQQEDSAVYLCASSIGTSFEQYFGPGTRLTVT.

This clonotype was detected only a few times. The chain uses TRBV3-1 and TRBJ1-1; 8 bases agree with TRBD1. CDR3 length: 14 amino acids. Trimming cost V 2 bases and J 7 bases; bases outside gene matches: 6. Germline V gene data show CDR1 as LGHDT and CDR2 as YNNKEL (reference sequence). CDR3 in amino acids: CASSQLGQGSEAFF. CDR3 nucleotide sequence: TGTGCCAGCAGCCAATTAGGACAGGGTAGTGAAGCTTTCTTT.

CDR3 DNA: TGCGCCAGCAGCTTGATTGGGCAGGGAGAAACTGAAGCTTTCTTT. Its protein is CASSLIGQGETEAFF. J is TRBJ1-1 and V is TRBV5-1; D may be TRBD1 (5 bases). The V gene's germline CDR1 is SGHRS and CDR2 YFSETQ. V was cut by 1 base and J by 5 bases, with 15 bases left in between. The CDR3 consists of 15 residues.

This clonotype was observed a few times. The V call is TRBV2, the J call TRBJ2-7; a weak D match, TRBD1 (5 bases). CDR1 SNHLY and CDR2 FYNNEI come from the germline V gene. This CDR3 has 12 residues. Trimming shortened V by 3 bases and J by 9 bases, and 12 bases separated the two germline ends. The DNA of the CDR3 is TGTGCCAGCAGTGATGGTACAGGACGGCAGTACTTC. It specifies CASSDGTGRQYF.

This clonotype has only a few counts. The CDR3 DNA reads as TGTGCCAGCAGTAGACTCAGCTCTGGAAACACCATATATTTT. Amino acids: CASSRLSSGNTIYF. The genes are TRBV6-1 and TRBJ1-3; D gene unclear. V was cut by 5 bases and J by 0 bases, with 8 bases left in between. This CDR3 region has 14 residues. Germline loops: CDR1 MNHNS, CDR2 SASEGT.

The chain joins TRBV20-1 to TRBJ1-3; the match to TRBD1 covers 7 bases. The trim removed 5 bases at V and 1 base at J, leaving 8 bases unmatched. There are 15 residues in the CDR3. The germline gives CDR1 DFQATT, CDR2 SNEGSKA (reference sequence). The CDR3 DNA is TGCAGTGCTTCACAGGGGAGCCCTTCTGGAAACACCATATATTTT. Translated: CSASQGSPSGNTIYF.

A few counts support this clonotype. This sequence joins TRBV20-1 and TRBJ1-5, with D perhaps matching TRBD1 (6 bases). CDR1 DFQATT and CDR2 SNEGSKA come from the germline V gene (reference sequence). The CDR3 is made up of 13 amino acids. V was shortened by 1 base and J by 7 bases, with 11 bases between the two germline ends. In DNA, the CDR3 is TGCAGTGCTAGAGGCCTTACAGGGCAGCCCCAGCATTTT. Its protein is CSARGLTGQPQHF.

This clonotype was detected a few times. The chain has TRBV12-3 or TRBV12-4 and TRBJ2-6; D not resolved. Trimming cost V 6 bases and J 3 bases, with 12 bases left between them. CDR3 size: 15 residues. This CDR3 reads CASSPNVGGANVLTF. CDR3 coding DNA: TGTGCCAGCAGCCCGAATGTCGGTGGGGCCAACGTCCTGACTTTC.

This clonotype was counted only a few times. V and J are TRBV15 and TRBJ1-6, with TRBD1 matching over 9 bases. Germline V gives CDR1 LNHNV, CDR2 YYDKDF (reference sequence). The CDR3 length is 14 residues. The J segment lost 7 bases and the V segment lost 5 bases, leaving 3 bases of the junction unmatched. CDR3 in amino acids: CATSRQGGNSPLHF. CDR3 in DNA: TGTGCCACCAGCCGACAGGGGGGCAATTCACCCCTCCACTTT.

This clonotype was counted between two and nine times. In nucleotides, the CDR3 is TGCAGTGCTAGAGAGGGGGGGATCGGAGCCAGCAATCAGCCCCAGCATTTT. The encoded protein is CSAREGGIGASNQPQHF. V is TRBV20-1 and J is TRBJ1-5; tentative D call: TRBD1 (5 bases). Trimming removed 0 bases from V and 1 base from J, with 16 bases in between. Germline values: CDR1 DFQATT, CDR2 SNEGSKA (reference sequence). This CDR3 region has 17 residues.

This clonotype was detected only once. The chain joins TRBV18 to TRBJ2-3; the match to TRBD1 covers 7 bases. The CDR3 extends over 15 amino acids. The ends lost 4 bases at V and 2 bases at J; junction bases unmatched: 6. Germline-derived CDR1 and CDR2 are KGHSH and LQKENI. The CDR3 loop reads CASSRGQPPTDTQYF. The CDR3 nucleotides are TGTGCCAGCTCACGGGGACAGCCACCCACAGATACGCAGTATTTT.

This clonotype appeared a few times. The rearrangement links TRBV7-3 to TRBJ2-3; TRBD1 matches 9 bases. The V gene end was trimmed by 5 bases and the J gene end by 3 bases; junction bases not matched to a gene: 6. Looked up from germline, CDR1 is SGHTA and CDR2 is FQGTGA. The CDR3 is made up of 15 amino acids. CDR3 residues: CASSRQGVQTDTQYF. The CDR3 bases are TGTGCCAGCAGCCGACAGGGGGTACAGACAGATACGCAGTATTTT. The full variable domain, rest sourced from reference TRBV7-3 and TRBJ2-3, is GAGVSQTPSNKVTEKGKYVELRCDPISGHTALYWYRQSLGQGPEFLIYFQGTGAADDSGLPNDRFFAVRPEGSVSTLKIQRTERGDSAVYLCASSRQGVQTDTQYFGPGTRLTVL.

CDR3 nucleotide sequence: TGTGCCAGCAGCCCCCGGAATTTCTTGGGTGGAAACACCATATATTTT. It translates to CASSPRNFLGGNTIYF. The chain is built from TRBV6-1 and TRBJ1-3, with unresolved D. The CDR3 totals 16 residues. V lost 6 bases, J lost 3 bases, and 18 bases lay in between. Per the germline V gene, CDR1 is MNHNS and CDR2 is SASEGT.